The clone carrying this T cell receptor beta chain came up a few times. Germline assignment: CDR1 SGHNT and CDR2 YYREEE (reference sequence). The CDR3 is 14 residues long. Germline trimming cut 5 bases from V and 2 bases from J; bases unmatched to any gene: 6. TCRdb re-called the 5' RACE reads with MiXCR, one entry per CDR3 protein. The sample yields about 240,000 distinct CDR3 sequences, roughly 3.5% seen once. These data are taken from a study of T cells after yellow fever vaccination. The chain employs TRBV5-4 and TRBJ2-7; TRBD1 matches at 8 bases. Sequenced material: PBMCs, taken 15 days after the yellow fever booster vaccination. The source is a man aged 18 to 35 who received the YFV17D yellow fever vaccine. CDR3 sequence: CASSRDRTTYEQYF. DNA of the CDR3: TGTGCCAGCAGTCGGGACAGGACAACCTACGAGCAGTACTTC.